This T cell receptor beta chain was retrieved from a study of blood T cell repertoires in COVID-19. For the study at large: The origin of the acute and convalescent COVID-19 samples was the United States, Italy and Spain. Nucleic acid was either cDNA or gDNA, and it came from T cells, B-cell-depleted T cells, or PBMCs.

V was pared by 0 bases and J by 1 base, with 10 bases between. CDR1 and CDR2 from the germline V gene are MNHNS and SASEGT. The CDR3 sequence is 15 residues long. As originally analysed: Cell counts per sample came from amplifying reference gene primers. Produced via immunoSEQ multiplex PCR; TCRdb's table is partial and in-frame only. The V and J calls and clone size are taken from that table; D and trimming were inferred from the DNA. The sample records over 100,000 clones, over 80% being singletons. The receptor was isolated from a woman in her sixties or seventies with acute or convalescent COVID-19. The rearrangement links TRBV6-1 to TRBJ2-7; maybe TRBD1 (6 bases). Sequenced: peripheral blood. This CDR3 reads CASSEADSLSYEQYF. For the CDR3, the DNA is TGTGCCAGCAGTGAAGCGGACAGCCTATCCTACGAGCAGTACTTC.